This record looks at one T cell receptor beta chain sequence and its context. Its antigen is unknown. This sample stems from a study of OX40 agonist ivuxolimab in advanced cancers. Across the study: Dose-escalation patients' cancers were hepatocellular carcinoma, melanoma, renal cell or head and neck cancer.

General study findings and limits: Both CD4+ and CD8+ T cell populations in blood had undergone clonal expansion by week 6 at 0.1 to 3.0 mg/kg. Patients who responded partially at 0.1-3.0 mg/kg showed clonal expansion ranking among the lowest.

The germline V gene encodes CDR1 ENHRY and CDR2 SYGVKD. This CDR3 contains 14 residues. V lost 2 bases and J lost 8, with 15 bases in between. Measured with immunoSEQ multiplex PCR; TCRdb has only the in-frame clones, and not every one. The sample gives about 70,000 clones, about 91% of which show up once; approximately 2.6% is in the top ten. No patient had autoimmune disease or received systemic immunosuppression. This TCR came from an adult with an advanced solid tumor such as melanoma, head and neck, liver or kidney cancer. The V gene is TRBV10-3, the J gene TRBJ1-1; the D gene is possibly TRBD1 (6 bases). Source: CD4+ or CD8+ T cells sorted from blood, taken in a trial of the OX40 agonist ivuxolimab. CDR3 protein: CAISEPQGAVEAFF. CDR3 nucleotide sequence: TGTGCCATCAGTGAGCCACAGGGCGCGGTCGAAGCTTTCTTT.